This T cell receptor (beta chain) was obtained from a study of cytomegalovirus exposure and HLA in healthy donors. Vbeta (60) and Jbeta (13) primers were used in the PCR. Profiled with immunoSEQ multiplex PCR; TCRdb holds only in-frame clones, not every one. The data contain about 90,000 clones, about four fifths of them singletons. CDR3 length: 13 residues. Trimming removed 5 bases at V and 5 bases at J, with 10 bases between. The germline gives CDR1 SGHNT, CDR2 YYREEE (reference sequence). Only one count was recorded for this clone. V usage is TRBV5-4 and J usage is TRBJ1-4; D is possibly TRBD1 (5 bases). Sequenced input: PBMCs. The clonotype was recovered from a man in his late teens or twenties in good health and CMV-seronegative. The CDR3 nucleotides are TGTGCCAGCAGTCAGGGACTAAATGAAAAACTGTTTTTT. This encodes CASSQGLNEKLFF.